These 14 T cell receptor beta chains were all obtained from the same sample, sequenced in a study of blood T cell repertoires in COVID-19. Only in-frame clones appear in the TCRdb table, and some are missing; sequencing was by immunoSEQ multiplex PCR. The table includes about 87,000 clones, around 90% detected once. The specimen sequenced was peripheral blood. All receptors come from a man between 40 and 49 years old with acute or convalescent COVID-19.

The chain joins TRBV11-2 to TRBJ2-7; 7 bases align to TRBD2. V shed 2 bases, J shed 1 base, and the junction held 2 bases outside the gene matches. Germline-derived CDR1 and CDR2 are SGHAT and FQNNGV. This CDR3 spans 14 amino acids. CDR3 sequence (DNA): TGTGCCAGCAGCTTAAGTAGCGGGTCCTACGAGCAGTACTTC. Its protein product is CASSLSSGSYEQYF.

This chain connects TRBV11-2 to TRBJ1-1; the D is unclear. V was clipped by 5 bases and J by 3 bases, with 16 bases between them. Germline V gene sequence: CDR1 SGHAT, CDR2 FQNNGV. The CDR3 runs to 15 residues. The CDR3 DNA is TGTGCCAGCAGCACAACCTCTGGAGGCCACACTGAAGCTTTCTTT. Its translation is CASSTTSGGHTEAFF.

The chain is built from TRBV6-6 and TRBJ1-2, with D unclear. CDR1 and CDR2 from the germline V gene are MNHNY and SVGAGI (reference sequence). Trimming left V 0 bases short and J 8 bases short, with 10 bases between. The CDR3 loop spans 13 amino acids. CDR3 loop: CASSYSGGGGYTF. The CDR3 DNA sequence: TGTGCCAGCAGTTACTCGGGCGGCGGGGGCTACACCTTC.

The chain joins TRBV2 to TRBJ2-7; 8 nucleotides line up with TRBD2. Germline lookup yields CDR1 SNHLY and CDR2 FYNNEI. The V segment lost 7 bases and the J segment 4 bases; nucleotides outside the gene matches: 9. The CDR3 contains 14 residues. The CDR3, as DNA: TGTGCCAGCACGGTGGGTAGCGGGATTTACGAGCAGTACTTC. Amino acids: CASTVGSGIYEQYF.

The genes are TRBV12-3 or TRBV12-4 and TRBJ1-2; TRBD1 is a possible D gene (5 bases). The CDR3 covers 13 residues. V was cut by 8 bases and J by 2 bases, with 12 bases left in between. The CDR3 nucleotides are TGTGCCAGCGTTCCGGACAAGAACTATGGCTACACCTTC. Protein product: CASVPDKNYGYTF.

J is TRBJ1-1 and V is TRBV10-2; TRBD1 matches 9 bases. V shed 6 bases and J 5 bases; nucleotides not matched to a gene: 4. Germline V lookup: CDR1 WSHSY, CDR2 SAAADI. The CDR3 spans 13 residues. The chain's CDR3 is CASRPDRGTEAFF. CDR3 sequence (DNA): TGCGCCAGCAGACCCGACAGGGGGACTGAAGCTTTCTTT.

The J gene is TRBJ1-2, the V gene TRBV5-4; D possibly corresponds to TRBD1 (6 bases). The CDR3 loop spans 16 amino acids. The germline V and J ends were trimmed by 9 bases and 0 bases, with 21 bases remaining between them. In germline, CDR1 is SGHNT, CDR2 YYREEE (reference sequence). The CDR3 nucleotides read TGTGCCACATCAGACAAACGGACAGCTTCTAACTATGGCTACACCTTC. The encoded protein is CATSDKRTASNYGYTF.

A remark on this clone: A junction boundary mismatches the germline segment, possibly from a read error. V and J are TRBV7-7 and TRBJ2-1; 10 bases match TRBD1. The CDR3 is 15 amino acids. From germline, CDR1 is SSHAT and CDR2 FNYEAQ (reference sequence). The CDR3: CASSLGQGSYNEQFF. Here the CDR3 DNA reads TGTGCTAGCAGCTTGGGACAGGGGTCCTACAATGAGCAGTTCTTC.

The chain uses TRBV3-1 (or the pseudogene TRBV3-2) and TRBJ1-5; no clear D gene. Trimming cost V 7 bases and J 0 bases, with 7 bases left between them. CDR3 length: 13 residues. CDR1 is LGHDT, CDR2 YNNKEL, per germline (reference sequence). The DNA for the CDR3 is TGTGCCAGCACCCTAGGTAGCAATCAGCCCCAGCATTTT. Its translation: CASTLGSNQPQHF.

The chain carries TRBV5-1 and TRBJ1-6, with D possibly matching TRBD1 (6 bases). The V gene's germline CDR1 is SGHRS and CDR2 YFSETQ. V lost 1 base, J lost 7 bases, and 9 bases lay in between. This CDR3 has 14 residues. The CDR3 loop is CASSLRQGNSPLHF. CDR3 nucleotides: TGCGCCAGCAGCTTGAGGCAGGGGAATTCACCCCTCCACTTT. The full variable domain, its missing parts supplied by reference TRBV5-1 and TRBJ1-6, is KAGVTQTPRYLIKTRGQQVTLSCSPISGHRSVSWYQQTPGQGLQFLFEYFSETQRNKGNFPGRFSGRQFSNSRSEMNVSTLELGDSALYLCASSLRQGNSPLHFGNGTRLTVT.

The J gene is TRBJ1-1, the V gene TRBV6-5; perhaps TRBD1 as D (5 bases). V was clipped by 7 bases and J by 7 bases, with 16 bases between them. CDR3 length: 13 amino acids. Germline V gene sequence: CDR1 MNHEY, CDR2 SVGAGI. CDR3 amino acids: CASTPQGRIEAFF. The CDR3 coding sequence is TGTGCCAGCACCCCTCAGGGAAGGATTGAAGCTTTCTTT.

This clone was picked up a small number of times. The chain employs TRBV10-3 and TRBJ1-2, with D unclear. The germline V gene has CDR1 ENHRY and CDR2 SYGVKD. V lost 2 bases and J 1 base, leaving 11 bases between the germline ends. The CDR3 totals 15 residues. CDR3 residues: CAISEQTEINYGYTF. CDR3 sequence (DNA): TGTGCCATCAGTGAGCAAACAGAGATTAACTATGGCTACACCTTC.

J is TRBJ2-3 and V is TRBV30; D gene uncertain. The CDR3 runs 15 residues. CDR1 is GTSNPN, CDR2 SVGIG, per germline (reference sequence). The ends were cut back, 0 bases at V and 4 bases at J, with 14 bases in the middle. The CDR3 sequence is CAWSVQAVYADTQYF. The CDR3 DNA sequence: TGTGCCTGGAGTGTGCAGGCCGTATATGCAGATACGCAGTATTTT.

The genes are TRBV10-3 and TRBJ2-5; tentatively, D is TRBD1 (5 bases). V lost 8 bases and J lost 5, with 18 bases in between. This CDR3 is 14 amino acids long. Per the germline V gene, CDR1 is ENHRY and CDR2 is SYGVKD. This CDR3 reads CAIALAGSEETQYF. Written as DNA, the CDR3 is TGTGCCATCGCATTGGCAGGGTCTGAGGAGACCCAGTACTTC.